This record concerns one T cell receptor beta chain sequence. The antigen is not known. With the Oncomine TCR Beta short-read assay, DNA from cultured CD4+ T cells was sequenced. TCRdb reprocessed the PCR reads via MiXCR and lists one record per CDR3 protein. This sample has some 6,900 distinct CDR3 sequences; 33% occur once, and the top ten carry approximately 30%. Germline V lookup: CDR1 WNHNN, CDR2 SYGVQD (reference sequence). The CDR3 consists of 13 residues. Trimming removed 5 bases from V and 5 bases from J; junction bases left unmatched: 6. The sample's treatment: approximately 11-day PBMC culture with coronavirus spike peptide pools or control peptides (ViraFEST assay). From the unexposed donor, CD4+ T cells were collected ahead of the COVID-19 pandemic (2011-2018). Peptide pool stimulation in ViraFEST expanded antigen-specific T cells, whose TCRs were then sequenced. It was SARS-CoV-2 S/N and four cold-coronavirus spikes that probed unexposed-donor CD4+ T cells, cells permitting.

This sample was taken from a study of vaccination and CD4 T cells after COVID-19. The chain carries TRBV10-1 and TRBJ2-7, with 7 bases that match TRBD1. The source material was CD4+ T cells from blood, cultured in vitro. This clonotype was sampled from a human donor in good health. CDR3 amino acids: CASSLQQGNEQYF. Here the CDR3 DNA reads TGCGCCAGCAGTCTACAACAGGGGAACGAGCAGTACTTC.